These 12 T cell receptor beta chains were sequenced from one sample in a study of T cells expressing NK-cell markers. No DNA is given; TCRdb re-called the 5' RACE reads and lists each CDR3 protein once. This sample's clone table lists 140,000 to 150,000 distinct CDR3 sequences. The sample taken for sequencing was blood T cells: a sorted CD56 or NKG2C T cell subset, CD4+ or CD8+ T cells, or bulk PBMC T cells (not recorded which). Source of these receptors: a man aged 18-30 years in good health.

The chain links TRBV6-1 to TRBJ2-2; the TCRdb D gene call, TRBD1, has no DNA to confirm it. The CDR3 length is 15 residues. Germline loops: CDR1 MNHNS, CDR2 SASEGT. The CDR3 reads CASSDGFSGTGELFF.

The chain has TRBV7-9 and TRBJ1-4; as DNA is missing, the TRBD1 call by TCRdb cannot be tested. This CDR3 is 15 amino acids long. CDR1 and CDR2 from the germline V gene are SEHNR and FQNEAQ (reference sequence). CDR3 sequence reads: CASSDDSATNEKLFF.

The CDR3 loop reads CSQLGVSYNEQFF. The chain joins TRBV29-1 to TRBJ2-1; TCRdb outputs TRBD1, but without DNA this stays unchecked. The CDR3 has 13 residues. Germline CDR1 reads SQVTM; CDR2 reads ANQGSEA.

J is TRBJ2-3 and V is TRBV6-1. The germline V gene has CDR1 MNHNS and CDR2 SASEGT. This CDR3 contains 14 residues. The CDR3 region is CASVSSDPTDTQYF.

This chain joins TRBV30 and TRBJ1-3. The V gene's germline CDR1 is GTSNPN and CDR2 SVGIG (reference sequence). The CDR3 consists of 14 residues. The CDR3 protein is CAWSVYRWGFTIYF.

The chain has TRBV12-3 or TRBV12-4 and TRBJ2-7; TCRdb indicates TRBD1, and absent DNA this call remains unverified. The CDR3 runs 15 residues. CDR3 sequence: CASSLRDRGPYEQYF.

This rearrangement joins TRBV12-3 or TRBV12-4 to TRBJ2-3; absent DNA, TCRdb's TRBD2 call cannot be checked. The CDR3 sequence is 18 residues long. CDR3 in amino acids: CASSFEPVRPGATDTQYF.

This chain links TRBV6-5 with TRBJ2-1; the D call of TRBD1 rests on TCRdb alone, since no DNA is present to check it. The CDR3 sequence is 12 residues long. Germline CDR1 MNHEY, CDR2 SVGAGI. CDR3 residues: CASTSGSGEQFF.

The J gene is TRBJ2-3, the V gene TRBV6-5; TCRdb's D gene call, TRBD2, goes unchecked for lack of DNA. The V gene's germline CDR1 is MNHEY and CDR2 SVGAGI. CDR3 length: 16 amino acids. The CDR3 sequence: CASSYYGTSGADTQYF.

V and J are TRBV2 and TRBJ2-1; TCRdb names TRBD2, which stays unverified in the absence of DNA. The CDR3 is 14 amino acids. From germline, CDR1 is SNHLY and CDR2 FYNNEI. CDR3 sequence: CASRVGGEYNEQFF.

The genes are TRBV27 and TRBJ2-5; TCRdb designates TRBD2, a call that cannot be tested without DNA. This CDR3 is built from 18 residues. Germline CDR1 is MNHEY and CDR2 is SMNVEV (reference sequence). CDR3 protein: CASTIPGLAGGDLETQYF.

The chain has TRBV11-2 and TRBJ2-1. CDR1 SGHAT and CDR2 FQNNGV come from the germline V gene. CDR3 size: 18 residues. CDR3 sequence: CASNLGVAQGGSYNEQFF.